Below, 12 T cell receptor beta chains from the same sample are listed, as sequenced in a study of blood T cell repertoires in COVID-19. TCRdb's copy holds only in-frame clones and misses some; the assay was immunoSEQ multiplex PCR. This table holds about 180,000 clones, roughly nine tenths found once. Material: peripheral blood. The receptors were gathered from a man younger than 30 who had recovered from COVID-19.

This chain connects TRBV7-2 to TRBJ2-7, with D maybe TRBD1 (6 bases). The CDR3 totals 14 residues. Germline-derived CDR1 and CDR2 are SGHTA and FQGNSA. Trimming took off 1 base at V and 3 bases at J, with 10 bases between the two ends. For the CDR3, the DNA is TGTGCCAGCAGCTTAGTCGCCAGGGGCTACGAGCAGTACTTC. The encoded protein is CASSLVARGYEQYF.

V gene TRBV5-4 combines with J gene TRBJ1-1; 10 bases agree with TRBD1. This CDR3 has 17 residues. With 4 bases clipped from V and 1 base from J, the junction kept 10 bases outside the gene matches. Germline assignment: CDR1 SGHNT and CDR2 YYREEE (reference sequence). DNA of the CDR3: TGTGCCAGCAGCCCGGGGGGGACAGGGGAGGCGAACACTGAAGCTTTCTTT. Residues: CASSPGGTGEANTEAFF.

The chain is built from TRBV9 and TRBJ2-7; D perhaps matches TRBD1 (6 bases). CDR3 size: 15 residues. Germline CDR1 reads SGDLS; CDR2 reads YYNGEE. Trimming removed 0 bases at V and 4 bases at J, with 14 bases between. In DNA form, the CDR3 reads TGTGCCAGCAGCGTAGCAGGACAGTCCACTTACGAGCAGTACTTC. Amino acids: CASSVAGQSTYEQYF.

The V and J genes are TRBV5-1 and TRBJ2-7; D is perhaps TRBD1 (7 bases). V shed 4 bases and J shed 6 bases, with 17 bases lying between them. The CDR3 runs 14 residues. Germline CDR1 SGHRS, CDR2 YFSETQ. The CDR3 loop is CASSVDREAGEQYF. DNA for the CDR3: TGCGCCAGCAGCGTAGACAGGGAGGCAGGCGAGCAGTACTTC.

The chain links TRBV19 to TRBJ2-7; 7 bases match TRBD1. With 4 bases clipped from V and 1 base from J, the junction kept 1 base outside the gene matches. CDR1 and CDR2 (germline): LNHDA, SQIVND (reference sequence). The CDR3 contains 13 residues. The CDR3 bases are TGTGCCAGTAGTAAGGGACAGTCCTACGAGCAGTACTTC. It specifies CASSKGQSYEQYF.

CDR3 DNA: TGCGCCAGCAGCCCAACCCGGGACAAGCTTTATGGCTACACCTTC. It codes for CASSPTRDKLYGYTF. This chain connects TRBV4-1 to TRBJ1-2, with D possibly being TRBD1 (6 bases). V was pared by 4 bases and J by 5 bases, with 17 bases between. Germline V gives CDR1 MGHRA, CDR2 YSYEKL. This CDR3 contains 15 residues.

The DNA for the CDR3 is TGTGCCAGCAGTTACTCAACCGGAGTGAACACTGAAGCTTTCTTT. Residues: CASSYSTGVNTEAFF. This chain uses TRBV6-5 with TRBJ1-1; D gene ambiguous. CDR3 length equals 15 residues. Looked up from germline, CDR1 is MNHEY and CDR2 is SVGAGI. V was pared by 0 bases and J by 0 bases, with 8 bases between.

The sample holds a few counts of this clone. The V and J genes are TRBV24-1 and TRBJ2-1; 11 nucleotides align to TRBD1. V dropped 3 bases and J dropped 8; count of bases not matched to a gene: 8. Germline V gene data show CDR1 as KGHDR and CDR2 as SFDVKD. This CDR3 is 16 amino acids long. CDR3 sequence (DNA): TGTGCCACCAGTGATCGCCAGGACAGGGGGCTGCATGAGCAGTTCTTC. It specifies CATSDRQDRGLHEQFF.

This chain links TRBV18 with TRBJ2-7, with D possibly matching TRBD2 (6 bases). The germline V gene has CDR1 KGHSH and CDR2 LQKENI. V was clipped by 0 bases and J by 5 bases, with 11 bases between them. The CDR3 totals 14 residues. The CDR3 nucleotides read TGTGCCAGCTCACCACCGGGGGGTCAGGACGAGCAGTACTTC. Protein product: CASSPPGGQDEQYF.

This chain links TRBV19 with TRBJ2-7, with TRBD1 identical over 7 bases. The trim removed 6 bases at V and 0 bases at J, leaving 2 bases unmatched. The CDR3 covers 13 residues. Germline assignment: CDR1 LNHDA and CDR2 SQIVND (reference sequence). CDR3 residues: CASRDRTSYEQYF. CDR3 DNA sequence: TGTGCCAGTAGGGACAGGACCTCCTACGAGCAGTACTTC.

This clone has just a few counts. The chain has TRBV5-1 and TRBJ1-1; D remains unclear. V was shortened by 0 bases and J by 3 bases, with 6 bases between the two germline ends. The CDR3 has 13 residues. CDR1 is SGHRS and CDR2 is YFSETQ in the germline V gene. The CDR3 region is CASSLGGDTEAFF. In nucleotides, the CDR3 is TGCGCCAGCAGCTTGGGGGGAGACACTGAAGCTTTCTTT.

The rearrangement links TRBV15 to TRBJ2-3; TRBD2 might be the D (6 bases). Trimming removed 1 base at V and 3 bases at J, with 14 bases between. Germline V gives CDR1 LNHNV, CDR2 YYDKDF (reference sequence). The CDR3 spans 16 residues. The CDR3: CATSRVSGGRTDTQYF. The CDR3 DNA reads as TGTGCCACCAGCAGAGTTTCAGGAGGGAGAACAGATACGCAGTATTTT.